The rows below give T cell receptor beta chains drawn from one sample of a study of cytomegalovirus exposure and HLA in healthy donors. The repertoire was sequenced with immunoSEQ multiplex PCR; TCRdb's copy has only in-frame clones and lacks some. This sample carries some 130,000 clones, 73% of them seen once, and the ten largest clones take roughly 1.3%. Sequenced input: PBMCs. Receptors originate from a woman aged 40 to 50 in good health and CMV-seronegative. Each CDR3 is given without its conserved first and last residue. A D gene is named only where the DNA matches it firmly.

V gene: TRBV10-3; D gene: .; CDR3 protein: AITSGGRGSIGEQF
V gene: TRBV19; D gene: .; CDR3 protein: ASTGDSYEQY
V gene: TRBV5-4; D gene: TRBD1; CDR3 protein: ASSLSGGTYQETQY
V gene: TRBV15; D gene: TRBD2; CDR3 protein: ATSTAITSGGNEQF
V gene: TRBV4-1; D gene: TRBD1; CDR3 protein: ASSQGRGTGIAATNEKLF
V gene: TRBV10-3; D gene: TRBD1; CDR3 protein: AIRTGENTEAF
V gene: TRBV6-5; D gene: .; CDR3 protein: ASSYQIPGIGAEAF
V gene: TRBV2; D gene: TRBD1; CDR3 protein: ASSEARGTGAYEQY
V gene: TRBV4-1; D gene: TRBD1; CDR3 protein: ASSQVRDRGTDTQY
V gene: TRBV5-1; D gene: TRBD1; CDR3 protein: ATTFRTGSTQETQY
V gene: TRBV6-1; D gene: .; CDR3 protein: ASRETAAQETQY
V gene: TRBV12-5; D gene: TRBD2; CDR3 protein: ASGLVTSGAAPGNEQF
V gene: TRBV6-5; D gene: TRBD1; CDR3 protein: ATEHLQGTEAF
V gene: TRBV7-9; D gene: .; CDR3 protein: ASSPQQGHSGNTIY
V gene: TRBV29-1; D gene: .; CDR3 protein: SVVWAAGEGEKLF
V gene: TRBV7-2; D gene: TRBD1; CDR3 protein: ASSLEGTGYDTEAF
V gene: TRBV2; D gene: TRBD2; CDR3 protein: ASSEGRLAGQETQY
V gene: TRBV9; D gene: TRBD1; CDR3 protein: ASSVGQGINYGYT
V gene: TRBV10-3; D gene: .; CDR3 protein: AISEASQETQY
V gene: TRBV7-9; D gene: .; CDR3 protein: ASSFAQGPWNEKLF
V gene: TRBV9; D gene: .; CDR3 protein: ASSVAPLADSPLH
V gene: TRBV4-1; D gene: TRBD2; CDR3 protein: ASSQGTSGGSRTDTQY
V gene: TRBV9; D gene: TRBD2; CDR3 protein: ASSVYGGSQETQY
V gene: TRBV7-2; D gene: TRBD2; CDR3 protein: ASSTQTSAAGELF